Following are 9 T cell receptor beta chains from one sample sequenced in a study of T-cell reconstitution after alpha-beta-depleted transplantation in children. TCRbeta library preparation incorporated unique molecular identifiers. TCRdb re-called the PCR reads through MiXCR, storing one row per CDR3 protein. The sample lists hundreds of thousands of distinct CDR3 sequences, around 13% occurring once. Source: PBMCs, taken before TCRalphabeta/CD19-depleted stem cell transplant. The receptors come from a girl aged 2 to 9 with congenital amegakaryocytic thrombocytopenia, due to receive a stem cell transplant.

The table lists this clonotype with many counts. V usage is TRBV5-1 and J usage is TRBJ2-1; TRBD1 matches at 9 bases. Germline assignment: CDR1 SGHRS and CDR2 YFSETQ. Germline trimming cut 0 bases from V and 7 bases from J; bases unmatched to any gene: 5. This CDR3 comprises 15 residues. CDR3 sequence (DNA): TGCGCCAGCAGCTTGGCCGACGACAGGGGGAATGAGCAGTTCTTC. Its protein is CASSLADDRGNEQFF.

The chain employs TRBV7-8 and TRBJ2-2; tentatively, D is TRBD2 (5 bases). The length of the CDR3 is 17 residues. The V end lost 0 bases, the J end lost 4 bases, and 15 bases lay between the germline ends. CDR1 and CDR2 (germline): SGHVS, FQNEAQ. CDR3 protein: CASSLARSSEGTGELFF. CDR3 DNA sequence: TGTGCCAGCAGCTTAGCGCGTAGTAGCGAGGGCACCGGGGAGCTGTTTTTT.

V gene TRBV30 combines with J gene TRBJ2-7, with 8 nucleotides matching TRBD2. V was clipped by 4 bases and J by 3 bases; unmatched bases: 5. CDR3 size: 13 residues. From germline, CDR1 is GTSNPN and CDR2 SVGIG (reference sequence). CDR3 region: CAWIGREDYEQYF. In DNA form, the CDR3 reads TGTGCCTGGATTGGGCGGGAGGACTACGAGCAGTACTTC.

In this sample, this clonotype turned up many times. This chain connects TRBV5-1 to TRBJ2-4; possibly TRBD1 or TRBD2 for D (6 bases each). The CDR3 is 16 residues long. Germline values: CDR1 SGHRS, CDR2 YFSETQ. The V end was cut by 4 bases, the J end by 0 bases, with 14 bases between. Here the CDR3 reads CASSPRGGIAKNIQYF. CDR3 in DNA: TGCGCCAGCAGCCCCAGGGGAGGTATAGCCAAAAACATTCAGTACTTC.

This clonotype has only a few counts. V usage is TRBV6-2 or TRBV6-3 and J usage is TRBJ2-1, with 10 bases identical to TRBD2. This CDR3 is 18 amino acids long. Germline loops: CDR1 MNHEY, CDR2 SVGEGT. The J segment lost 4 bases and the V segment lost 0 bases, leaving 9 bases of the junction unmatched. CDR3: CASSYSLTGTSAYNEQFF. The CDR3 DNA sequence: TGTGCCAGCAGTTACTCCCTAACCGGGACTAGCGCATACAATGAGCAGTTCTTC.

This clonotype has ten or more counts. The V gene is TRBV29-1, the J gene TRBJ1-2; TRBD1 matches at 7 bases. The germline CDR1 and CDR2 sequences are SQVTM and ANQGSEA. Trimming cost V 4 bases and J 3 bases; bases outside gene matches: 17. The CDR3 has 17 amino acids. The CDR3 is CSVARGTESYLDYGYTF. In DNA form, the CDR3 reads TGCAGCGTTGCCAGGGGGACAGAATCCTATTTGGACTATGGCTACACCTTC.

This clonotype was found many times. V gene TRBV20-1 combines with J gene TRBJ2-7; D is possibly TRBD2 (5 bases). The length of the CDR3 is 13 residues. Germline V gene lookup returns CDR1 DFQATT and CDR2 SNEGSKA (reference sequence). Trimming shortened V by 3 bases and J by 3 bases, and 12 bases separated the two germline ends. DNA of the CDR3: TGCAGTGCTAGGAGGCGACTAAACTACGAGCAGTACTTC. Its translation is CSARRRLNYEQYF.

The chain uses TRBV20-1 and TRBJ2-2, with a possible D match to TRBD1 (5 bases). The V end was cut by 6 bases, the J end by 1 base, with 12 bases between. Germline-derived CDR1 and CDR2 are DFQATT and SNEGSKA (reference sequence). This CDR3 comprises 14 residues. As DNA, the CDR3 is TGCAGTGCAGCCGCGACAGAGAACACCGGGGAGCTGTTTTTT. It specifies CSAAATENTGELFF.

This clonotype occurred many times. This chain joins TRBV11-2 and TRBJ1-1, with D unresolved. The CDR3 length is 15 residues. Germline V gene data show CDR1 as SGHAT and CDR2 as FQNNGV. The V end lost 5 bases, the J end lost 2 bases, and 15 bases lay between the germline ends. The CDR3 nucleotides are TGTGCCAGCAGCCCCCAGAGAGGGCCTAACACTGAAGCTTTCTTT. Protein sequence: CASSPQRGPNTEAFF.